The 21 T cell receptor beta chains presented below share a single source sample, sequenced in a study of blood T cell repertoires in COVID-19. Repertoires were generated with immunoSEQ multiplex PCR, while TCRdb's copy carries only in-frame clones and drops some. The repertoire includes 250,000 or so clones, 87% of them detected once, and about 1.6% sits in the top ten. Sequencing was done on a sample of peripheral blood. These receptors originate from a woman aged 35 to 49 who had recovered from COVID-19.

This chain joins TRBV9 and TRBJ1-2, with 8 bases that match TRBD1. CDR3 length: 17 amino acids. Trimming at V came to 4 bases and at J to 4 bases, leaving 15 bases not matched to a gene. Germline values: CDR1 SGDLS, CDR2 YYNGEE. CDR3 region: CASSRGIIQGDIYGYTF. CDR3 DNA: TGTGCCAGCAGCCGAGGAATTATACAGGGGGATATCTATGGCTACACCTTC.

The J gene is TRBJ1-2, the V gene TRBV19, with a possible D match to TRBD1 (5 bases). The CDR3 totals 15 residues. CDR1 is LNHDA, CDR2 SQIVND, per germline (reference sequence). V was shortened by 4 bases and J by 0 bases, with 12 bases between the two germline ends. CDR3 loop: CASSRIVQANYGYTF. DNA for the CDR3: TGTGCCAGTAGTAGAATCGTACAGGCTAACTATGGCTACACCTTC.

The CDR3 protein is CASSLRRVSVNQETQYF. CDR3 DNA sequence: TGTGCCAGCAGCTTGAGGAGGGTCTCCGTCAACCAAGAGACCCAGTACTTC. The chain couples TRBV5-8 to TRBJ2-5; D might be TRBD2 (6 bases). The V and J ends lost 1 base and 0 bases respectively, with 16 bases between them. The germline gives CDR1 SGHTS, CDR2 YDEGEE. The CDR3 totals 17 residues.

The J gene is TRBJ1-1, the V gene TRBV2; possible D gene TRBD1, 5 bases. Germline V lookup: CDR1 SNHLY, CDR2 FYNNEI. The CDR3 consists of 15 residues. V lost 4 bases and J lost 0, with 12 bases in between. The CDR3 nucleotides are TGTGCCAGCAGTGTGGGCAGGGCAATGAACACTGAAGCTTTCTTT. Translating gives CASSVGRAMNTEAFF.

This chain links TRBV12-5 with TRBJ2-2; TRBD1 matches at 7 bases. Trimming took 5 bases from V and 1 from J; bases not matched to a gene: 4. This CDR3 has 15 residues. Germline loops: CDR1 LGHNT, CDR2 FRNRAP. CDR3 DNA: TGTGCTAGTGGTATCCGGACAGGGAACACCGGGGAGCTGTTTTTT. Its protein product is CASGIRTGNTGELFF.

This clone was seen a single time. J is TRBJ1-5 and V is TRBV5-5; D not resolved. Trimming removed 0 bases at V and 5 bases at J, with 9 bases between. CDR3 size: 14 residues. Germline lookup yields CDR1 SGHKS and CDR2 YYEKEE (reference sequence). CDR3 nucleotide sequence: TGTGCCAGCAGCTTGGAGGCAGGCGATCAGCCCCAGCATTTT. Translating it yields CASSLEAGDQPQHF.

The rearrangement links TRBV15 to TRBJ1-3; no clear D. Per germline, CDR1 LNHNV and CDR2 YYDKDF (reference sequence). This CDR3 spans 13 amino acids. Trimming left V 6 bases short and J 7 bases short, with 13 bases between. CDR3 DNA sequence: TGTGCCACCAGTACGGGGAATGGGAACACCATATATTTT. As protein: CATSTGNGNTIYF.

The V gene is TRBV7-9, the J gene TRBJ2-7, with D possibly matching TRBD2 (6 bases). CDR3 length: 13 residues. Germline V gene sequence: CDR1 SEHNR, CDR2 FQNEAQ (reference sequence). The V end lost 2 bases, the J end lost 7 bases, and 12 bases lay between the germline ends. DNA of the CDR3: TGTGCCAGCAGCTTAACCGCGGGGCGAGAGCAGTACTTC. Amino acid sequence: CASSLTAGREQYF.

V gene TRBV13 combines with J gene TRBJ2-3, with D possibly being TRBD2 (6 bases). Germline V lookup: CDR1 PRHDT, CDR2 FYEKMQ (reference sequence). This CDR3 is 16 amino acids long. V lost 4 bases and J lost 7, with 21 bases in between. CDR3 residues: CASSSRPLARLHTQYF. Written as DNA, the CDR3 is TGTGCCAGCAGCTCCCGCCCGCTAGCGCGGTTGCATACGCAGTATTTT.

The chain combines TRBV2 with TRBJ1-6, with TRBD1 as a possible D gene (5 bases). The CDR3 sequence is 16 residues long. Germline values: CDR1 SNHLY, CDR2 FYNNEI. V dropped 6 bases and J dropped 4 bases, with 16 bases sitting between them. In DNA, the CDR3 is TGTGCCAGCAGCTACGCAGGGCGGGAGTATAATTCACCCCTCCACTTT. Translating it yields CASSYAGREYNSPLHF.

V is TRBV10-3 and J is TRBJ1-6, with 7 bases fitting TRBD1. The J segment lost 0 bases and the V segment lost 6 bases, leaving 5 bases of the junction unmatched. The CDR3 is 16 residues long. Germline-derived CDR1 and CDR2 are ENHRY and SYGVKD. The CDR3 DNA sequence: TGTGCCATCAGCGACAGGGTTGCCTCCTATAATTCACCCCTCCACTTT. Its translation: CAISDRVASYNSPLHF.

This sequence joins TRBV2 and TRBJ1-1; a possible D gene is TRBD1 (6 bases). Germline loops: CDR1 SNHLY, CDR2 FYNNEI. This CDR3 spans 14 amino acids. Trimming pared 8 bases from V and 4 bases from J, leaving 17 bases between. The CDR3 DNA reads TGTGCCAGCCGTAACTCCAGGGGTGGCACTGAAGCTTTCTTT. Its translation is CASRNSRGGTEAFF.

Only one count was recorded for this clone. This sequence joins TRBV7-3 and TRBJ1-2, with D uncertain. The germline V gene has CDR1 SGHTA and CDR2 FQGTGA. V dropped 5 bases and J dropped 2 bases, with 9 bases sitting between them. This CDR3 region has 13 residues. The CDR3 reads CASSPSGNYGYTF. CDR3 nucleotides: TGTGCCAGCAGCCCCTCGGGGAACTATGGCTACACCTTC.

The chain carries TRBV11-3 and TRBJ2-3; no clear D gene. The V and J ends lost 0 bases and 2 bases respectively, with 6 bases between them. Germline V CDR1 and CDR2: SGHNT, YENEEA. The CDR3 extends over 14 amino acids. The CDR3, as DNA: TGTGCCAGCAGCTTAGACAGTAACACAGATACGCAGTATTTT. It is translated as CASSLDSNTDTQYF. The full variable domain, completed using reference TRBV11-3 and TRBJ2-3, is EAGVVQSPRYKIIEKKQPVAFWCNPISGHNTLYWYLQNLGQGPELLIRYENEEAVDDSQLPKDRFSAERLKGVDSTLKIQPAELGDSAVYLCASSLDSNTDTQYFGPGTRLTVL.

This clone was counted only a few times. The same CDR3 is also encoded by other DNA sequences in this sample. This chain uses TRBV5-1 with TRBJ2-7, with 10 positions matching TRBD2. The CDR3 loop spans 15 amino acids. V was pared by 0 bases and J by 3 bases, with 3 bases of the junction left unmatched. CDR1 and CDR2 (germline): SGHRS, YFSETQ. DNA of the CDR3: TGCGCCAGCAGCTTGGTACTAGCGGGGAACTACGAGCAGTACTTC. Amino acid sequence: CASSLVLAGNYEQYF.

This clone was counted only a few times. The gene calls are TRBV2 and TRBJ1-2, with a tentative D call TRBD1 (6 bases). Trimming pared 5 bases from V and 4 bases from J, leaving 20 bases between. CDR1 is SNHLY, CDR2 FYNNEI, per germline. The CDR3 spans 16 residues. Written as DNA, the CDR3 is TGTGCCAGCAGTCCCCTGTACGGGACACCAGTCTATGGCTACACCTTC. Translated: CASSPLYGTPVYGYTF. The full variable domain, in which reference TRBV2 and TRBJ1-2 provide the parts outside the CDR3, is EPEVTQTPSHQVTQMGQEVILRCVPISNHLYFYWYRQILGQKVEFLVSFYNNEISEKSEIFDDQFSVERPDGSNFTLKIRSTKLEDSAMYFCASSPLYGTPVYGYTFGSGTRLTVV.

This chain connects TRBV11-3 to TRBJ2-2; weak D call: TRBD2 (7 bases). The CDR3 loop spans 18 amino acids. From germline, CDR1 is SGHNT and CDR2 YENEEA. V lost 1 base to trimming and J lost 2 bases, with 17 bases between them. In DNA form, the CDR3 reads TGTGCCAGCAGCTTAGCACTGCTAGGGGGGGCAAACACCGGGGAGCTGTTTTTT. The encoded protein is CASSLALLGGANTGELFF.

This clone showed up just a few times. The chain has TRBV2 and TRBJ2-1; 9 nucleotides agree with TRBD1. There are 16 residues in the CDR3. The V gene end was trimmed by 7 bases and the J gene end by 6 bases; junction bases not matched to a gene: 13. Per the germline V gene, CDR1 is SNHLY and CDR2 is FYNNEI. CDR3 sequence reads: CASTTLQGAGANEQFF. In DNA form, the CDR3 reads TGTGCCAGCACCACACTACAGGGGGCGGGTGCCAATGAGCAGTTCTTC.

This clone came up once. The chain employs TRBV12-5 and TRBJ1-4, with 7 positions matching TRBD1. CDR3 length: 15 amino acids. Germline lookup yields CDR1 LGHNT and CDR2 FRNRAP. The V gene end was trimmed by 2 bases and the J gene end by 8 bases; junction bases not matched to a gene: 8. In DNA form, the CDR3 reads TGTGCTAGTGGTTTGTTCCGGACAGGCCAGGAAAAACTGTTTTTT. It translates to CASGLFRTGQEKLFF.

This clone was observed a few times. This chain connects TRBV2 to TRBJ1-1, with D maybe TRBD1 (5 bases). The V gene lost 2 bases and the J gene lost 2 bases, with 6 bases spanning the gap. CDR3 length equals 13 residues. CDR1 is SNHLY and CDR2 is FYNNEI in the germline V gene. In DNA form, the CDR3 reads TGTGCCAGCAGTGAAACAGGAAACACTGAAGCTTTCTTT. This codes for CASSETGNTEAFF.

The CDR3 here is CASSQGHHTSYEQYF. DNA of the CDR3: TGCGCCAGCAGCCAAGGACACCATACCTCCTACGAGCAGTACTTC. The gene calls are TRBV4-3 and TRBJ2-7; no reliable D call. The CDR3 runs 15 residues. V was shortened by 1 base and J by 0 bases, with 10 bases between the two germline ends. CDR1 is LGHNA, CDR2 YSLEER, per germline.